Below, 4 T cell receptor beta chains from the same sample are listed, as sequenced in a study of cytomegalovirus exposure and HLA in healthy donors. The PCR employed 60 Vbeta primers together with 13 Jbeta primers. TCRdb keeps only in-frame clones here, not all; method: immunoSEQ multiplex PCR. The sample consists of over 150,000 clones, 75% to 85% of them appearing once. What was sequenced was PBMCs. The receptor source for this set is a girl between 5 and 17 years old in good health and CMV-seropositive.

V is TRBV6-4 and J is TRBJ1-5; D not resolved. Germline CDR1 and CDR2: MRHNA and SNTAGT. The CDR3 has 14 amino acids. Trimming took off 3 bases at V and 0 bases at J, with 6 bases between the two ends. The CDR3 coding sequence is TGTGCCAGCAGTGAGAGTTATAGCAATCAGCCCCAGCATTTT. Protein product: CASSESYSNQPQHF.

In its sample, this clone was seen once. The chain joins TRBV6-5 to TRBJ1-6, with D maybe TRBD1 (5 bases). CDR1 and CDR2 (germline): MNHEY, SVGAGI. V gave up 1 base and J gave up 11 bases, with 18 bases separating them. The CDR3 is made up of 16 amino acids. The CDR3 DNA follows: TGTGCCAGCAGTTACTTCCCCTCAGGGCGGGAAACACCCCTCCACTTT. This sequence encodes CASSYFPSGRETPLHF.

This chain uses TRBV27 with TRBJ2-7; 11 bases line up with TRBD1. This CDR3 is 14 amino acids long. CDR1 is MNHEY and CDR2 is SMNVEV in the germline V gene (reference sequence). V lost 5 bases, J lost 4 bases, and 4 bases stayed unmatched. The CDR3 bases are TGTGCCAGCAGTAAAGGGACAGGGGGATACGAGCAGTACTTC. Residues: CASSKGTGGYEQYF.

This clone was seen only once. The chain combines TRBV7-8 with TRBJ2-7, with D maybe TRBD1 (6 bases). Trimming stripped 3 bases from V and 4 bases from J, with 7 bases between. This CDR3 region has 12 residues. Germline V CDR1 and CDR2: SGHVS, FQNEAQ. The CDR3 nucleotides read TGTGCCAGCAGCTTCGGACAGTACGAGCAGTACTTC. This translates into CASSFGQYEQYF.